One sample yielded the 21 T cell receptor beta chains listed below, sequenced in a study of control samples from healthy donors and cancer patients. The assay was immunoSEQ multiplex PCR, and TCRdb's table has in-frame clones only and misses some. The table lists 390,000 or so clones, approximately 92% of them singletons. What was sequenced was PBMCs. These receptors all come from a man in his forties with head and neck cancer.

The chain combines TRBV5-1 with TRBJ2-5; D uncertain. This CDR3 spans 14 amino acids. V was trimmed by 6 bases and J by 2 bases, leaving 14 bases between them. From germline, CDR1 is SGHRS and CDR2 YFSETQ. The CDR3, as DNA: TGCGCCAGCACCCACGGAGATCCTCAAGAGACCCAGTACTTC. It translates to CASTHGDPQETQYF.

The chain links TRBV30 to TRBJ1-2, with D perhaps TRBD1 (6 bases). The CDR3 spans 14 residues. Germline lookup yields CDR1 GTSNPN and CDR2 SVGIG (reference sequence). With 4 bases removed from V and 4 bases from J, the gap between germline ends came to 16 bases. The CDR3: CAWTAFDRFYGYTF. The CDR3 DNA reads as TGTGCCTGGACCGCCTTCGACAGGTTCTATGGCTACACCTTC.

The chain links TRBV9 to TRBJ2-7; 10 nucleotides agree with TRBD1. Germline CDR1 SGDLS, CDR2 YYNGEE. V lost 4 bases and J lost 5; bases outside the gene matches: 15. The CDR3 has 17 amino acids. The CDR3 bases are TGTGCCAGCAGCTATAACGCCGGGACAGGGGTTTCACACGAGCAGTACTTC. Translation: CASSYNAGTGVSHEQYF.

This chain uses TRBV7-9 with TRBJ1-2; TRBD1 agrees at 10 bases. After removal of 7 bases from V and 6 bases from J, the junction contained 14 bases not matched to a gene. Germline V CDR1 and CDR2: SEHNR, FQNEAQ (reference sequence). This CDR3 region has 16 residues. CDR3 sequence reads: CASNVALGTGAHGYTF. The CDR3 DNA sequence: TGTGCCAGCAACGTCGCCTTAGGGACAGGGGCTCATGGCTACACCTTC.

This chain uses TRBV11-1 with TRBJ2-5; perhaps TRBD2 as D (7 bases). Trimming stripped 0 bases from V and 1 base from J, with 9 bases between. The germline gives CDR1 SGHAT, CDR2 FQDESV (reference sequence). The CDR3 is 15 residues long. The CDR3 spells CASSLARGLQETQYF. CDR3 coding DNA: TGTGCCAGCAGCTTAGCGCGGGGGCTCCAAGAGACCCAGTACTTC.

This sequence joins TRBV28 and TRBJ1-2; 9 nucleotides line up with TRBD1. Per germline, CDR1 MDHEN and CDR2 SYDVKM. The CDR3 consists of 13 residues. V lost 11 bases, J lost 3 bases, and 7 bases stayed unmatched. The CDR3 DNA is TGTGCCGGTGCCGACAGGGGGTACTATGGCTACACCTTC. Encoded protein: CAGADRGYYGYTF.

The V gene is TRBV7-9, the J gene TRBJ2-3; 8 nucleotides align to TRBD1. This CDR3 is 16 amino acids long. Germline loops: CDR1 SEHNR, CDR2 FQNEAQ (reference sequence). J was trimmed by 1 base and V by 3 bases; bases with no gene match: 6. The CDR3 region is CASSLADRGRTDTQYF. The CDR3 bases are TGTGCCAGCAGCTTGGCCGACAGGGGCCGCACAGATACGCAGTATTTT.

The V gene is TRBV3-1 (or the pseudogene TRBV3-2), the J gene TRBJ2-1; maybe TRBD2 (6 bases). Trimming cost V 4 bases and J 15 bases, with 19 bases left between them. The CDR3 is made up of 13 amino acids. Per germline, CDR1 LGHDT and CDR2 YNNKEL (reference sequence). CDR3 bases: TGTGCCAGCAGCCTGGGGACCGGGACTCGGCTGTTCTTC. This gives the protein CASSLGTGTRLFF.

This clone is a singleton in its sample. V gene TRBV4-2 combines with J gene TRBJ2-2; 8 bases align to TRBD2. This CDR3 comprises 16 residues. Germline assignment: CDR1 LGHNA and CDR2 YNFKEQ. The junction had 7 bases not matched to a gene; V was cut back by 3 bases and J by 4 bases. DNA for the CDR3: TGTGCCAGCAGCCATCCGGGACTAGAAAGCACCGGGGAGCTGTTTTTT. Translating gives CASSHPGLESTGELFF.

The chain couples TRBV30 to TRBJ2-4; 8 positions match TRBD1. The CDR3 runs to 13 residues. The ends lost 5 bases at V and 3 bases at J; junction bases unmatched: 3. Germline assignment: CDR1 GTSNPN and CDR2 SVGIG (reference sequence). For the CDR3, the DNA is TGTGCCTGGGGACAGGGAAACAAAAACATTCAGTACTTC. It yields the protein CAWGQGNKNIQYF.

The genes are TRBV6-6 and TRBJ1-1, with D possibly TRBD1 on 6 matching bases. Between the trimmed V and J ends, which lost 0 bases and 3 bases, there was a span of 11 bases. The CDR3 spans 15 residues. Germline V gives CDR1 MNHNY, CDR2 SVGAGI (reference sequence). The CDR3 loop reads CASSYSAGADTEAFF. The CDR3 DNA reads TGTGCCAGCAGTTACTCCGCGGGGGCGGACACTGAAGCTTTCTTT.

The chain combines TRBV27 with TRBJ2-7; no clear D gene. Germline V gives CDR1 MNHEY, CDR2 SMNVEV (reference sequence). The CDR3 loop spans 13 amino acids. Trimming shortened V by 5 bases and J by 2 bases, and 10 bases separated the two germline ends. The CDR3 reads CASSPLRTYEQYF. The CDR3 DNA follows: TGTGCCAGCAGTCCCCTTCGGACCTACGAGCAGTACTTC.

The chain couples TRBV27 to TRBJ1-6, with 8 bases matching TRBD1. The ends lost 1 base at V and 9 bases at J; junction bases unmatched: 8. The CDR3 is 16 residues long. In germline, CDR1 is MNHEY, CDR2 SMNVEV (reference sequence). Written as DNA, the CDR3 is TGTGCCAGCAGTTTATTACAGGGGGGGTTGGGTTCACCCCTCCACTTT. Translated: CASSLLQGGLGSPLHF.

V gene TRBV3-1 (or the pseudogene TRBV3-2) combines with J gene TRBJ2-4, with D maybe TRBD1 (5 bases). The CDR3 is 15 amino acids. V lost 6 bases, J lost 0 bases, and 12 bases lay in between. CDR1 and CDR2 from the germline V gene are LGHDT and YNNKEL (reference sequence). The CDR3 DNA sequence: TGTGCCAGCAGACAGGTTACACTAGCCAAAAACATTCAGTACTTC. Amino acid sequence: CASRQVTLAKNIQYF.

The gene calls are TRBV9 and TRBJ2-1; D is undetermined. This CDR3 spans 14 amino acids. V was clipped by 6 bases and J by 0 bases, with 10 bases between them. Germline values: CDR1 SGDLS, CDR2 YYNGEE. The CDR3 spells CASNRRSSYNEQFF. The DNA of the CDR3 is TGTGCCAGCAACAGACGCAGCTCCTACAATGAGCAGTTCTTC.

The chain links TRBV12-3 or TRBV12-4 to TRBJ2-1; no clear D. The V end lost 2 bases, the J end lost 7 bases, and 6 bases lay between the germline ends. This CDR3 is built from 12 residues. The CDR3 nucleotides read TGTGCCAGCAGTTTAAACCGTAATGAGCAGTTCTTC. The encoded protein is CASSLNRNEQFF.

Note on this clone: The identical CDR3 is also encoded by other nucleotide sequences in the sample. The J gene is TRBJ2-7, the V gene TRBV11-2, with no clear D. The CDR3 covers 11 residues. Germline CDR1 reads SGHAT; CDR2 reads FQNNGV. Trimming took off 5 bases at V and 4 bases at J, with 6 bases between the two ends. CDR3 in DNA: TGTGCCAGCAGCCCTAGTTACGAGCAGTACTTC. Protein sequence: CASSPSYEQYF.

The chain links TRBV10-3 to TRBJ1-2; D not resolved. V gave up 3 bases and J gave up 7 bases, with 9 bases separating them. This CDR3 has 12 amino acids. In germline, CDR1 is ENHRY, CDR2 SYGVKD. CDR3 DNA sequence: TGTGCCATCAGTGATTCGACCCCTGGCTACACCTTC. The encoded protein is CAISDSTPGYTF.

The rearrangement uses TRBV7-2 and TRBJ2-1; no clear D gene. The CDR3 contains 16 residues. Germline V gene lookup returns CDR1 SGHTA and CDR2 FQGNSA. Trimming removed 7 bases at V and 2 bases at J, with 18 bases between. The CDR3 nucleotides are TGTGCCAGCATCCAAGCTCAACGGGCCGCCTACAATGAGCAGTTCTTC. Translation: CASIQAQRAAYNEQFF.

The J gene is TRBJ2-3, the V gene TRBV7-2; 15 bases map to TRBD2. Per germline, CDR1 SGHTA and CDR2 FQGNSA. Trimming removed 4 bases from V and 6 bases from J; junction bases left unmatched: 8. The CDR3 has 17 residues. In nucleotides, the CDR3 is TGTGCCAGCAGCTACAGGACTAGCGGGGGGGCTCGTGATACGCAGTATTTT. Translated, it gives CASSYRTSGGARDTQYF. The full variable domain, completed using reference TRBV7-2 and TRBJ2-3, is GAGVSQSPSNKVTEKGKDVELRCDPISGHTALYWYRQSLGQGLEFLIYFQGNSAPDKSGLPSDRFSAERTGGSVSTLTIQRTQQEDSAVYLCASSYRTSGGARDTQYFGPGTRLTVL.

V is TRBV18 and J is TRBJ2-7; unclear D gene. V lost 0 bases and J 3 bases, leaving 6 bases between the germline ends. The CDR3 runs 13 residues. In germline, CDR1 is KGHSH, CDR2 LQKENI. The CDR3 nucleotides are TGTGCCAGCTCACCACCGAGCAGCTACGAGCAGTACTTC. It specifies CASSPPSSYEQYF.